The clone carrying this TCR beta chain was detected ten times or more. What it binds is unknown. Library construction for TCR beta used iRepertoire HTBI primers and Arm-PCR of CDR3 regions. A single record per CDR3 protein comes from TCRdb applying MiXCR to the multiplex PCR reads. The sample lists approximately 400,000 distinct CDR3 sequences; about 15% were seen once. This sample's time point: newly diagnosed GD, antithyroid drugs for less than 3 months. Generation of the TCR library employed RNA extracted from PBMCs. Peripheral blood, around 9 milliliters of it, was drawn into EDTA tubes. The data originate from a study of regulatory T cells in long-lasting Graves disease. Whole-study results and caveats: Those with persistent Graves' had less TCR diversity than newly diagnosed patients.

Germline CDR1 and CDR2: DFQATT and SNEGSKA (reference sequence). V lost 5 bases to trimming and J lost 5 bases, with 10 bases between them. The CDR3 sequence is 12 residues long. In addition, the sample was reused for a study of T cells in Graves' hyperthyroidism and ophthalmopathy.

This clonotype originated in a woman in her twenties or thirties with Graves disease. The source material was peripheral blood mononuclear cells (PBMCs), sampled at new diagnosis, from a patient treated with antithyroid drugs. V is TRBV20-1 and J is TRBJ2-1; D gene ambiguous. CDR3 in DNA: TGCAGTGCTGAACGGGTCCACAATGAGCAGTTCTTC. It translates to CSAERVHNEQFF.